These 32 T cell receptor beta chains were all obtained from the same sample, sequenced in a study of CD8 T cells in ankylosing spondylitis. In TCRdb, the 5' RACE reads were re-called with MiXCR into one record per CDR3 protein. In the table there are 250,000 to 350,000 distinct CDR3 sequences, more than 20% of which are singletons. The specimen sequenced was blood, either unsorted or a sorted T cell fraction (not recorded which). The receptor set was obtained from a female donor with ankylosing spondylitis or in good health (not recorded which).

This clonotype was found a few times. The V and J genes are TRBV11-2 and TRBJ2-3; D call uncertain. Germline-derived CDR1 and CDR2 are SGHAT and FQNNGV. This CDR3 contains 11 residues. Trimming pared 8 bases from V and 7 bases from J, leaving 10 bases between. CDR3 nucleotides: TGTGCCAGCTTAGAGATGTATACGCAGTATTTT. It is translated as CASLEMYTQYF.

The J gene is TRBJ2-3, the V gene TRBV20-1, with D perhaps given as TRBD1 or TRBD2 (5 bases each). V shed 8 bases and J shed 6 bases, with 24 bases lying between them. This CDR3 has 15 residues. Germline CDR1 DFQATT, CDR2 SNEGSKA (reference sequence). The chain's CDR3 is CSRTRRGPTLDTQYF. CDR3 nucleotide sequence: TGCAGTCGCACCCGAAGGGGACCTACCCTGGATACGCAGTATTTT.

This clonotype has only a few counts. The chain links TRBV12-3 or TRBV12-4 to TRBJ2-7; possibly TRBD1 for D (5 bases). Trimming took 2 bases from V and 5 from J, leaving 16 bases between them. The CDR3 has 15 residues. CDR3 protein: CASSLFQGPSDEQYF. The CDR3 coding sequence is TGTGCCAGCAGTTTATTTCAGGGCCCTTCAGACGAGCAGTACTTC.

This clonotype was detected a few times. The chain uses TRBV7-8 and TRBJ2-7, with 11 bases that match TRBD2. V trimming: 5 bases; J trimming: 7 bases; junction bases outside the gene matches: 7. The CDR3 covers 14 residues. Germline CDR1 is SGHVS and CDR2 is FQNEAQ. In DNA, the CDR3 is TGTGCCAGCAGCAAACTAGCGGGAGTTGGTGAGCAGTACTTC. This gives the protein CASSKLAGVGEQYF.

The chain combines TRBV10-3 with TRBJ2-3, with 9 bases matching TRBD2. Germline CDR1 is ENHRY and CDR2 is SYGVKD. The CDR3 has 14 amino acids. V was clipped by 10 bases and J by 3 bases; unmatched bases: 8. The CDR3 sequence is CATLAGEITDTQYF. CDR3 DNA sequence: TGTGCCACTTTAGCGGGAGAGATTACAGATACGCAGTATTTT.

The J gene is TRBJ2-7, the V gene TRBV10-3; 8 bases are a match to TRBD2. Trimming at V came to 7 bases and at J to 7 bases, leaving 15 bases not matched to a gene. Germline lookup yields CDR1 ENHRY and CDR2 SYGVKD. CDR3 length: 15 residues. CDR3 sequence: CAITPGAAGGSEQYF. DNA of the CDR3: TGTGCCATCACTCCCGGGGCGGCGGGAGGTTCGGAGCAGTACTTC.

This chain connects TRBV7-9 to TRBJ1-5; D might be TRBD1 (5 bases). V was pared by 4 bases and J by 2 bases, with 15 bases between. Germline V gives CDR1 SEHNR, CDR2 FQNEAQ (reference sequence). The length of the CDR3 is 16 residues. The CDR3 region has the DNA TGTGCCAGCAGCTCCGGACACCAGGGAGGCAATCAGCCCCAGCATTTT. Encoded protein: CASSSGHQGGNQPQHF.

This clonotype was observed a handful of times. The chain is built from TRBV4-2 and TRBJ2-3; D might be TRBD1 or TRBD2, each matching 6 bases. In germline, CDR1 is LGHNA, CDR2 YNFKEQ. There are 15 residues in the CDR3. Trimming left V 1 base short and J 5 bases short, with 13 bases between. CDR3 sequence (DNA): TGTGCCAGCAGCCAAGGGGGGGCTCGGGTAGATACGCAGTATTTT. Translated, it gives CASSQGGARVDTQYF.

This clonotype was detected only a few times. CDR3 coding DNA: TGTGCCAGCAGTTTATGGGGTCCTGGGGCCAACGTCCTGACTTTC. This sequence encodes CASSLWGPGANVLTF. The rearrangement joins TRBV27 to TRBJ2-6; no definite D call. V gave up 1 base and J gave up 2 bases, with 6 bases separating them. CDR1 and CDR2 (germline): MNHEY, SMNVEV (reference sequence). The CDR3 contains 15 residues.

The chain carries TRBV29-1 and TRBJ2-5; 10 bases match TRBD1. Trimming cost V 6 bases and J 5 bases; bases outside gene matches: 3. The germline CDR1 and CDR2 sequences are SQVTM and ANQGSEA. The CDR3 runs 12 residues. The CDR3 DNA sequence: TGCAGCGTCCAGGGACAGGGGGAGACCCAGTACTTC. It is translated as CSVQGQGETQYF.

The table lists this clonotype with many counts. This chain joins TRBV29-1 and TRBJ2-1; 11 nucleotides agree with TRBD2. Germline trimming cut 0 bases from V and 6 bases from J; bases unmatched to any gene: 10. The CDR3 totals 17 residues. The germline V gene encodes CDR1 SQVTM and CDR2 ANQGSEA. The CDR3 sequence is CSVEDPFSGRARNEQFF. As DNA, the CDR3 is TGCAGCGTTGAAGATCCCTTTAGCGGGAGGGCCCGCAATGAGCAGTTCTTC.

CDR3 loop: CASSPRGEASGYGYTF. The CDR3 DNA is TGTGCCAGCAGTCCCCGTGGGGAGGCATCGGGCTATGGCTACACCTTC. The chain uses TRBV6-2 or TRBV6-3 and TRBJ1-2, with unresolved D. The V and J ends lost 5 bases and 4 bases respectively, with 20 bases between them. Germline loops: CDR1 MNHEY, CDR2 SVGEGT. The CDR3 is 16 amino acids.

The genes are TRBV9 and TRBJ2-1; the match to TRBD2 covers 8 bases. The CDR3 is 15 amino acids. Germline values: CDR1 SGDLS, CDR2 YYNGEE. V gave up 4 bases and J gave up 5 bases; unmatched junction bases: 8. CDR3: CASSLSAGVNNEQFF. CDR3 coding DNA: TGTGCCAGCAGCCTCTCAGCGGGAGTAAACAATGAGCAGTTCTTC.

This clonotype was seen more than once but under ten times. V usage is TRBV20-1 and J usage is TRBJ1-1, with unresolved D. With 0 bases removed from V and 13 bases from J, the gap between germline ends came to 3 bases. The CDR3 spans 8 residues. Germline CDR1 DFQATT, CDR2 SNEGSKA (reference sequence). The CDR3 coding sequence is TGCAGTGCTAGAGAGGGTTTCTTT. Translation: CSAREGFF.

This clonotype has more than one count but fewer than ten. The chain combines TRBV6-1 with TRBJ2-3; D not certain. Trimming cost V 5 bases and J 5 bases, with 14 bases left between them. Germline V CDR1 and CDR2: MNHNS, SASEGT. This CDR3 comprises 14 residues. As DNA, the CDR3 is TGTGCCAGCAGTCGGGCCAGAGTGGGAGATACGCAGTATTTT. It translates to CASSRARVGDTQYF.

The chain links TRBV27 to TRBJ2-7; D unclear. The CDR3 is made up of 12 amino acids. The V end was cut by 5 bases, the J end by 6 bases, with 11 bases between. In germline, CDR1 is MNHEY, CDR2 SMNVEV (reference sequence). In DNA form, the CDR3 reads TGTGCCAGCAGTACATACCTTGGCGAGCAGTACTTC. It is translated as CASSTYLGEQYF.

Concerning this clonotype: A read error may produce the germline difference seen at one junction end. The gene calls are TRBV7-7 and TRBJ2-5; the match to TRBD2 covers 11 bases. Germline V gives CDR1 SSHAT, CDR2 FNYEAQ (reference sequence). This CDR3 comprises 15 residues. The CDR3 DNA follows: TGTGCTAGCAGCCACTTAGCGGGAGGGAAGGAGACCCAGTACTTC. Its translation is CASSHLAGGKETQYF.

The chain carries TRBV11-3 and TRBJ2-1; D not certain. Trimming took 8 bases from V and 8 from J, leaving 16 bases between them. The length of the CDR3 is 13 residues. Germline values: CDR1 SGHNT, CDR2 YENEEA. CDR3 bases: TGTGCCAGCTCCCAAGGTGGTAACGATGAGCAGTTCTTC. Encoded protein: CASSQGGNDEQFF.

This clonotype was seen a handful of times. The chain links TRBV7-2 to TRBJ1-3; D is unresolved. The CDR3 spans 14 residues. Trimming took off 1 base at V and 7 bases at J, with 11 bases between the two ends. Germline-derived CDR1 and CDR2 are SGHTA and FQGNSA. CDR3 in amino acids: CASSLGLAGNTIYF. The CDR3 region has the DNA TGTGCCAGCAGCTTAGGACTTGCGGGGAACACCATATATTTT.

The chain employs TRBV5-6 and TRBJ2-7; 9 bases are shared with TRBD2. The CDR3 totals 15 residues. Germline-derived CDR1 and CDR2 are SGHDT and YYEEEE. The ends lost 4 bases at V and 0 bases at J; junction bases unmatched: 5. The CDR3 sequence is CASSPLTSGSYEQYF. DNA of the CDR3: TGTGCCAGCAGCCCCCTGACTAGCGGCTCCTACGAGCAGTACTTC.

The sample holds a few counts of this clonotype. This sequence joins TRBV5-1 and TRBJ2-5; D remains unclear. The V gene's germline CDR1 is SGHRS and CDR2 YFSETQ. V lost 1 base, J lost 3 bases, and 7 bases lay in between. The CDR3 is made up of 13 amino acids. The chain's CDR3 is CASSLISEETQYF. The CDR3 region has the DNA TGCGCCAGCAGCTTGATTTCAGAAGAGACCCAGTACTTC.

In its sample, this clonotype was seen a few times. V usage is TRBV20-1 and J usage is TRBJ1-5; tentatively, D is TRBD1 (5 bases). Germline lookup yields CDR1 DFQATT and CDR2 SNEGSKA (reference sequence). Trimming took 6 bases from V and 3 from J, leaving 12 bases between them. CDR3 length: 13 amino acids. The CDR3 DNA is TGCAGTGCCAGGGCCGGGGTCAATCAGCCCCAGCATTTT. Encoded protein: CSARAGVNQPQHF.

This clonotype was seen only a few times. The rearrangement links TRBV12-3 or TRBV12-4 to TRBJ2-3; maybe TRBD2 (6 bases). V lost 7 bases and J 5 bases, leaving 22 bases between the germline ends. The CDR3 length is 16 residues. The CDR3 region is CASMVWGRRLQDTQYF. The CDR3 bases are TGTGCCAGCATGGTTTGGGGGAGGAGGTTGCAAGATACGCAGTATTTT.

V is TRBV10-1 and J is TRBJ2-7; a weak D match, TRBD2 (7 bases). CDR1 is WNHNN and CDR2 is SYGVQD in the germline V gene (reference sequence). V lost 5 bases to trimming and J lost 5 bases, with 16 bases between them. There are 14 residues in the CDR3. The DNA of the CDR3 is TGCGCCAGCAGTCCCAGTGGGGGGGGCCACGAGCAGTACTTC. Its protein product is CASSPSGGGHEQYF.

The sample holds a few counts of this clonotype. The V and J genes are TRBV6-2 or TRBV6-3 and TRBJ2-3; D remains unclear. CDR1 MNHEY and CDR2 SVGEGT come from the germline V gene. Trimming removed 0 bases from V and 8 bases from J, with 15 bases in between. The CDR3 has 15 residues. The DNA for the CDR3 is TGTGCCAGCAGTTACTCGAGATCGGAAGGTGGTACGCAGTATTTT. Its protein product is CASSYSRSEGGTQYF.

This clonotype has more than one count but fewer than ten. The V call is TRBV9, the J call TRBJ2-2; D perhaps matches TRBD2 (6 bases). The germline CDR1 and CDR2 sequences are SGDLS and YYNGEE. Between the trimmed V and J ends, which lost 3 bases and 7 bases, there was a span of 19 bases. The CDR3 covers 16 residues. The CDR3 here is CASSGGRRDSGGELFF. The DNA for the CDR3 is TGTGCCAGCAGCGGGGGAAGGCGGGATTCGGGCGGGGAGCTGTTTTTT.

The V call is TRBV20-1, the J call TRBJ2-1; perhaps TRBD2 as D (6 bases). Per germline, CDR1 DFQATT and CDR2 SNEGSKA (reference sequence). V was shortened by 4 bases and J by 3 bases, with 13 bases between the two germline ends. CDR3 length: 14 residues. The CDR3 nucleotides are TGCAGTGCTACGTCAGCGGGCCTCTACAATGAGCAGTTCTTC. This gives the protein CSATSAGLYNEQFF.

At least ten counts were recorded for this clonotype. The rearrangement uses TRBV20-1 and TRBJ2-7; D may be TRBD1 or TRBD2 (5 bases each). V was shortened by 1 base and J by 7 bases, with 14 bases between the two germline ends. The CDR3 covers 13 residues. The germline gives CDR1 DFQATT, CDR2 SNEGSKA (reference sequence). The CDR3 DNA reads as TGCAGTGCTAGAGGGGACCAGGCGTGGGAGCAGTACTTC. It is translated as CSARGDQAWEQYF.

The chain has TRBV7-2 and TRBJ1-5; D is unresolved. Germline assignment: CDR1 SGHTA and CDR2 FQGNSA. The CDR3 length is 13 residues. The V end was cut by 1 base, the J end by 6 bases, with 7 bases between. This CDR3 is CASSLGGRQPQHF. The CDR3 nucleotides are TGTGCCAGCAGCTTAGGAGGTCGTCAGCCCCAGCATTTT. Complete variable domain (other parts from reference TRBV7-2 and TRBJ1-5): GAGVSQSPSNKVTEKGKDVELRCDPISGHTALYWYRQSLGQGLEFLIYFQGNSAPDKSGLPSDRFSAERTGGSVSTLTIQRTQQEDSAVYLCASSLGGRQPQHFGDGTRLSIL.

The CDR3 nucleotides are TGTGCCAGCAACCTCGGGACAGCCGGGACTGAAGCTTTCTTT. This translates into CASNLGTAGTEAFF. The chain joins TRBV7-8 to TRBJ1-1; 7 nucleotides align to TRBD1. This CDR3 contains 14 residues. The ends lost 7 bases at V and 5 bases at J; junction bases unmatched: 10. CDR1 and CDR2 (germline): SGHVS, FQNEAQ. Complete variable domain (other parts from reference TRBV7-8 and TRBJ1-1): GAGVSQSPRYKVAKRGQDVALRCDPISGHVSLFWYQQALGQGPEFLTYFQNEAQLDKSGLPSDRFFAERPEGSVSTLKIQRTQQEDSAVYLCASNLGTAGTEAFFGQGTRLTVV.

This clonotype was seen many times. This chain joins TRBV20-1 and TRBJ2-3; no reliable D call. The CDR3 is made up of 13 amino acids. Trimming stripped 3 bases from V and 2 bases from J, with 9 bases between. In germline, CDR1 is DFQATT, CDR2 SNEGSKA (reference sequence). The DNA of the CDR3 is TGCAGTGCTAGTTGGCGGTCCACAGATACGCAGTATTTT. Protein product: CSASWRSTDTQYF.

The genes are TRBV7-8 and TRBJ2-7, with 8 nucleotides matching TRBD1. The V and J ends lost 2 bases and 6 bases, in that order; junction bases with no gene match: 12. There are 16 residues in the CDR3. Per the germline V gene, CDR1 is SGHVS and CDR2 is FQNEAQ. In DNA, the CDR3 is TGTGCCAGCAGCTTACCGACAGGGGTCGGACCGGGCGAGCAGTACTTC. As protein: CASSLPTGVGPGEQYF.